This TCR beta chain was identified during a study of blood T cell repertoires in COVID-19. Under the authors' procedure: Estimated nucleated cell counts came from reference gene primer amplification. Assay used: immunoSEQ multiplex PCR; TCRdb lists only in-frame clones, some missing. The D gene and trimming were derived from the DNA, and the V and J assignments and clone size from that table. The sample carries some 360,000 clones, 89% recorded once. This CDR3 contains 14 residues. Trimming took 6 bases from V and 7 from J; bases not matched to a gene: 8. Germline CDR1 is SEHNR and CDR2 is FQNEAQ (reference sequence).

The specimen sequenced was peripheral blood. This TCR derives from a woman aged 55-75 years with COVID-19, enrolled during active disease. The genes are TRBV7-9 and TRBJ1-4; 7 positions match TRBD1. The CDR3 sequence: CASRQTGQGEKLFF. The DNA for the CDR3 is TGTGCCAGCAGACAGACAGGGCAGGGTGAAAAACTGTTTTTT.